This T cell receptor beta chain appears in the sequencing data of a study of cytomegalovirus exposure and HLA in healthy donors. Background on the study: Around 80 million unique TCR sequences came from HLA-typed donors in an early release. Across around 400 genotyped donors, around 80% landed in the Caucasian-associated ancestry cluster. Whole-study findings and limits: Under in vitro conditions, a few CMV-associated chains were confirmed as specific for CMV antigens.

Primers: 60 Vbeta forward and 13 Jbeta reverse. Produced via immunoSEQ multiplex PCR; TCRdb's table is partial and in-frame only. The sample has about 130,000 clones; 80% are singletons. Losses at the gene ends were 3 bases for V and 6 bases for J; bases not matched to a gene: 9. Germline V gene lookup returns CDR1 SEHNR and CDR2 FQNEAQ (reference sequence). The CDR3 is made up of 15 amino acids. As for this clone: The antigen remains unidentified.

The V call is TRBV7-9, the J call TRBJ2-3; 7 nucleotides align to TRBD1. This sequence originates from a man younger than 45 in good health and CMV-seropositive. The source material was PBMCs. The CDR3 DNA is TGTGCCAGCAGCTTGAGTAGGGGGCCAGGGGATACGCAGTATTTT. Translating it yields CASSLSRGPGDTQYF. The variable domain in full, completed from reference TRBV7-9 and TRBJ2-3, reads DTGVSQNPRHKITKRGQNVTFRCDPISEHNRLYWYRQTLGQGPEFLTYFQNEAQLEKSRLLSDRFSAERPKGSFSTLEIQRTEQGDSAMYLCASSLSRGPGDTQYFGPGTRLTVL.